A single sample is the source of the 29 T cell receptor beta chains below, sequenced in a study of blood T cells in healthy people across ages. The authors ran a second PCR of about 6 to 12 cycles using a sample-barcoded 5' primer and a J-beta primer mix. TCRdb reprocessed the 5' RACE reads with MiXCR, giving one entry per CDR3 protein. Seen here are about 720,000 distinct CDR3 sequences, approximately 25% observed once, and the top ten hold approximately 3.7%. The data also belong to a second study, concerning T cells of mothers and their children.

The specimen was blood. Source of these receptors: a boy younger than 18 in good health.

This chain links TRBV29-1 with TRBJ2-5; D perhaps matches TRBD2 (6 bases). This CDR3 spans 13 amino acids. V lost 8 bases to trimming and J lost 3 bases, with 16 bases between them. Germline CDR1 reads SQVTM; CDR2 reads ANQGSEA. The CDR3 sequence: CSTDRLAEETQYF. DNA of the CDR3: TGCAGCACAGATCGTTTAGCGGAAGAGACCCAGTACTTC.

In its sample, this clonotype was seen a few times. The V call is TRBV7-3, the J call TRBJ2-3, with TRBD2 identical over 9 bases. V trimming: 1 base; J trimming: 5 bases; junction bases outside the gene matches: 10. CDR3 length: 17 amino acids. CDR1 and CDR2 from the germline V gene are SGHTA and FQGTGA. In DNA, the CDR3 is TGTGCCAGCAGCTTAAGTGGTAGCGGGGGATCAAAAGATACGCAGTATTTT. This gives the protein CASSLSGSGGSKDTQYF.

This chain uses TRBV4-1 with TRBJ2-5; a weak D match, TRBD2 (6 bases). Judging by the DNA end, TRBJ2-7 fits better; the J call may be wrong. Germline values: CDR1 MGHRA, CDR2 YSYEKL. The CDR3 has 18 residues. The CDR3 here is CASSQDVLGRDLSYEQYF. CDR3 DNA sequence: TGCGCCAGCAGCCAAGACGTATTGGGGCGGGATTTATCCTACGAGCAGTACTTC.

In its sample, this clonotype was seen many times. The genes are TRBV29-1 and TRBJ2-5; tentative D call: TRBD2 (6 bases). Between the trimmed V and J ends, which lost 4 bases and 5 bases, there was a span of 11 bases. The CDR3 covers 12 residues. Germline V gene data show CDR1 as SQVTM and CDR2 as ANQGSEA. CDR3 nucleotides: TGCAGCGTTGGTTCCAGCGGGGAGACCCAGTACTTC. As protein: CSVGSSGETQYF.

The chain is built from TRBV28 and TRBJ2-1, with D possibly matching TRBD1 (6 bases). With 2 bases removed from V and 0 bases from J, the gap between germline ends came to 8 bases. The CDR3 has 15 residues. CDR1 MDHEN and CDR2 SYDVKM come from the germline V gene. CDR3 nucleotides: TGTGCCAGCAGTTTAGACAGGATCTCCTACAATGAGCAGTTCTTC. Amino acid sequence: CASSLDRISYNEQFF. The whole variable domain, filled in from reference TRBV28 and TRBJ2-1, reads DVKVTQSSRYLVKRTGEKVFLECVQDMDHENMFWYRQDPGLGLRLIYFSYDVKMKEKGDIPEGYSVSREKKERFSLILESASTNQTSMYLCASSLDRISYNEQFFGPGTRLTVL.

This clonotype showed up just a few times. This rearrangement joins TRBV5-1 to TRBJ2-5, with TRBD1 identical over 7 bases. Judging by the DNA end, TRBJ2-7 fits better; the J call may be wrong. CDR3 length: 15 residues. Germline V gives CDR1 SGHRS, CDR2 YFSETQ. CDR3 region: CASSLVYNRGIEQYF. CDR3 DNA sequence: TGCGCCAGCAGCTTGGTTTATAACAGGGGCATCGAGCAGTACTTC.

The chain is built from TRBV6-6 and TRBJ2-4; D may be TRBD2 (5 bases). V gave up 1 base and J gave up 6 bases, with 13 bases separating them. CDR3 length: 15 amino acids. From germline, CDR1 is MNHNY and CDR2 SVGAGI (reference sequence). CDR3 loop: CASSYFEGMGNIQYF. For the CDR3, the DNA is TGTGCCAGCAGTTACTTTGAGGGTATGGGAAACATTCAGTACTTC.

This rearrangement joins TRBV6-2 or TRBV6-3 to TRBJ2-1; tentatively, D is TRBD1 or TRBD2 (5 bases each). V gave up 7 bases and J gave up 8 bases, with 21 bases separating them. The CDR3 covers 15 residues. Germline V gene sequence: CDR1 MNHEY, CDR2 SVGEGT. CDR3 region: CASILPGPTADEQFF. CDR3 bases: TGTGCCAGCATCCTACCGGGACCCACCGCTGATGAGCAGTTCTTC.

The rearrangement joins TRBV20-1 to TRBJ2-3; D remains ambiguous. V lost 4 bases and J 5 bases, leaving 7 bases between the germline ends. The CDR3 length is 11 residues. Germline loops: CDR1 DFQATT, CDR2 SNEGSKA (reference sequence). In nucleotides, the CDR3 is TGCAGTGCTACGGCGGTAGATACGCAGTATTTT. The encoded protein is CSATAVDTQYF.

This clonotype was counted only a few times. V gene TRBV7-9 combines with J gene TRBJ2-5, with D possibly matching TRBD1 (5 bases). Germline V lookup: CDR1 SEHNR, CDR2 FQNEAQ (reference sequence). Trimming stripped 8 bases from V and 2 bases from J, with 12 bases between. The CDR3 covers 13 residues. This CDR3 reads CASGASGQETQYF. As DNA, the CDR3 is TGTGCCAGCGGGGCTAGTGGACAAGAGACCCAGTACTTC.

This clonotype turned up a few times. The J gene is TRBJ2-6, the V gene TRBV7-9; no clear D. This CDR3 is built from 14 residues. Germline CDR1 is SEHNR and CDR2 is FQNEAQ (reference sequence). Trimming cost V 4 bases and J 2 bases, with 6 bases left between them. The DNA of the CDR3 is TGTGCCAGCAGCTCCATTACTGGGGCCAACGTCCTGACTTTC. Translating it yields CASSSITGANVLTF.

This clonotype was seen a handful of times. This chain connects TRBV7-6 to TRBJ2-1, with D perhaps given as TRBD1 or TRBD2 (5 bases each). Germline V lookup: CDR1 SGHVS, CDR2 FNYEAQ. This CDR3 is 18 amino acids long. V was shortened by 3 bases and J by 11 bases, with 29 bases between the two germline ends. The CDR3 DNA sequence: TGTGCCAGCAGCTTTTCAACCGGGACCAGCCCGTTAAGGGCCCAGCAGTTCTTC. This sequence encodes CASSFSTGTSPLRAQQFF. Combining the CDR3 with reference TRBV7-6 and TRBJ2-1 gives the whole variable domain GAGVSQSPRYKVTKRGQDVALRCDPISGHVSLYWYRQALGQGPEFLTYFNYEAQQDKSGLPNDRFSAERPEGSISTLTIQRTEQRDSAMYRCASSFSTGTSPLRAQQFFGPGTRLTVL.

The chain carries TRBV6-5 and TRBJ2-7; D possibly matches TRBD1 or TRBD2 (5 bases each). V lost 0 bases and J lost 1, with 10 bases in between. The CDR3 contains 15 residues. Per the germline V gene, CDR1 is MNHEY and CDR2 is SVGAGI. CDR3 sequence (DNA): TGTGCCAGCAGTTACTCGATGTGGGGGTCCTACGAGCAGTACTTC. Protein product: CASSYSMWGSYEQYF.

This clonotype was detected only a few times. The rearrangement joins TRBV29-1 to TRBJ2-3, with 12 bases lining up with TRBD2. The CDR3 consists of 15 residues. Trimming removed 2 bases from V and 4 bases from J; junction bases left unmatched: 4. CDR1 is SQVTM, CDR2 ANQGSEA, per germline. The CDR3 loop is CSVELAGGPADTQYF. As DNA, the CDR3 is TGCAGCGTTGAACTAGCGGGGGGGCCGGCAGATACGCAGTATTTT.

The chain carries TRBV27 and TRBJ2-5, with D perhaps matching TRBD2 (6 bases). Germline values: CDR1 MNHEY, CDR2 SMNVEV (reference sequence). The CDR3 is made up of 16 amino acids. V was pared by 4 bases and J by 2 bases, with 17 bases between. Here the CDR3 DNA reads TGTGCCAGCAGTTCCTACATGGGTGGGACTCAAGAGACCCAGTACTTC. Its protein product is CASSSYMGGTQETQYF.

The CDR3: CASSPDWDNEQFF. Here the CDR3 DNA reads TGTGCCAGCAGCCCAGACTGGGACAATGAGCAGTTCTTC. The chain carries TRBV11-2 and TRBJ2-1; no clear D. Germline V gene sequence: CDR1 SGHAT, CDR2 FQNNGV. This CDR3 spans 13 amino acids. The V gene lost 5 bases and the J gene lost 5 bases, with 10 bases spanning the gap.

This clonotype was counted between two and nine times. This sequence joins TRBV7-2 and TRBJ2-7, with TRBD1 matching over 11 bases. Germline V lookup: CDR1 SGHTA, CDR2 FQGNSA. Trimming removed 5 bases from V and 7 bases from J; junction bases left unmatched: 10. The CDR3 sequence is 15 residues long. CDR3 DNA sequence: TGTGCCAGCAGCCCCGGGACAGGGGGAGTTGGGGAGCAGTACTTC. As protein: CASSPGTGGVGEQYF. Looking up the rest from reference TRBV7-2 and TRBJ2-7 gives the full variable domain: GAGVSQSPSNKVTEKGKDVELRCDPISGHTALYWYRQSLGQGLEFLIYFQGNSAPDKSGLPSDRFSAERTGGSVSTLTIQRTQQEDSAVYLCASSPGTGGVGEQYFGPGTRLTVT.

A few counts support this clonotype. This sequence joins TRBV10-3 and TRBJ2-1; 12 bases fit TRBD2. In germline, CDR1 is ENHRY, CDR2 SYGVKD. J gave up 7 bases and V 4 bases, and 11 bases lay outside the gene matches. The CDR3 loop spans 17 amino acids. CDR3 region: CAISAGQTSGSGNEQFF. The CDR3 bases are TGTGCCATCAGTGCCGGGCAGACTAGCGGGAGTGGGAATGAGCAGTTCTTC.

The chain uses TRBV12-3 or TRBV12-4 and TRBJ2-1; 13 bases are a match to TRBD2. The CDR3 covers 16 residues. Germline trimming cut 6 bases from V and 3 bases from J; bases unmatched to any gene: 5. The CDR3 reads CASREGLAGIYNEQFF. CDR3 DNA sequence: TGTGCCAGCAGGGAGGGACTAGCGGGAATCTACAATGAGCAGTTCTTC.

This clonotype has more than one count but fewer than ten. This chain links TRBV12-3 or TRBV12-4 with TRBJ2-7; TRBD1 matches 8 bases. V lost 1 base and J lost 1; bases outside the gene matches: 3. The CDR3 is made up of 15 amino acids. The CDR3 spells CASSLVGTGSYEQYF. The CDR3 DNA is TGTGCCAGCAGTTTAGTCGGGACAGGATCCTACGAGCAGTACTTC.

This clonotype was recorded a few times. The V call is TRBV5-6, the J call TRBJ2-5; D not resolved. This CDR3 has 15 residues. Trimming took 5 bases from V and 4 from J, leaving 18 bases between them. Germline V gene sequence: CDR1 SGHDT, CDR2 YYEEEE. CDR3 amino acids: CASRLPARTGETQYF. CDR3 sequence (DNA): TGTGCCAGCAGGTTACCAGCTCGGACGGGAGAGACCCAGTACTTC.

This clonotype was observed a handful of times. As DNA, the CDR3 is TGTGCCAGCAGCCCGAAGTCGTTTGCAACTAATGAAAAACTGTTTTTT. Translation: CASSPKSFATNEKLFF. The V and J genes are TRBV11-2 and TRBJ1-4; no definite D call. The V gene lost 5 bases and the J gene lost 0 bases, with 13 bases spanning the gap. The CDR3 length is 16 residues. The germline gives CDR1 SGHAT, CDR2 FQNNGV.

This clonotype was seen at least ten times. The chain recombines TRBV29-1 with TRBJ2-3; D gene uncertain. This CDR3 comprises 12 residues. CDR1 and CDR2 from the germline V gene are SQVTM and ANQGSEA. V was pared by 5 bases and J by 1 base, with 7 bases between. The CDR3 bases are TGCAGCGTTCTTGGCGGCACAGATACGCAGTATTTT. Protein sequence: CSVLGGTDTQYF.

This CDR3 is CASSTGQAAGFF. In DNA, the CDR3 is TGTGCCAGCAGCACCGGACAGGCGGCGGGGTTCTTC. V gene TRBV7-2 combines with J gene TRBJ2-1; 7 bases line up with TRBD1. V gave up 5 bases and J gave up 15 bases; unmatched junction bases: 10. This CDR3 spans 12 amino acids. CDR1 is SGHTA, CDR2 FQGNSA, per germline.

This clonotype was observed a handful of times. This sequence joins TRBV7-2 and TRBJ2-7; D might be TRBD2 (6 bases). The germline V gene has CDR1 SGHTA and CDR2 FQGNSA. The length of the CDR3 is 15 residues. V was shortened by 5 bases and J by 4 bases, with 18 bases between the two germline ends. This CDR3 reads CASSPRDFGIYEQYF. The CDR3 DNA sequence: TGTGCCAGCAGCCCACGGGACTTCGGTATTTACGAGCAGTACTTC.

The chain is built from TRBV19 and TRBJ2-7; a weak D match, TRBD1 (6 bases). The CDR3 is 13 residues long. The V end lost 7 bases, the J end lost 3 bases, and 13 bases lay between the germline ends. Germline V gene lookup returns CDR1 LNHDA and CDR2 SQIVND (reference sequence). CDR3 nucleotides: TGTGCCAGTAATCAGGGGCAAGACTACGAGCAGTACTTC. Encoded protein: CASNQGQDYEQYF.

This chain links TRBV12-3 or TRBV12-4 with TRBJ1-1; TRBD1 agrees at 11 bases. The V segment lost 6 bases and the J segment 11 bases; nucleotides outside the gene matches: 11. This CDR3 is built from 14 residues. CDR3 sequence: CASRIGTGGRRAFF. CDR3 nucleotides: TGTGCCAGCAGGATCGGGACAGGGGGAAGGAGGGCTTTCTTT.

The chain carries TRBV10-3 and TRBJ1-1, with D possibly being TRBD1 (6 bases). CDR3 length: 13 amino acids. The V end was cut by 4 bases, the J end by 6 bases, with 12 bases between. Germline V lookup: CDR1 ENHRY, CDR2 SYGVKD. The CDR3 nucleotides are TGTGCCATCAGTGGACAGGCATCCGCTGAAGCTTTCTTT. It specifies CAISGQASAEAFF.

J is TRBJ2-7 and V is TRBV3-1; tentative D call: TRBD1 (6 bases). This CDR3 is 17 amino acids long. V was clipped by 0 bases and J by 0 bases, with 15 bases between them. From germline, CDR1 is LGHDT and CDR2 YNNKEL (reference sequence). In nucleotides, the CDR3 is TGTGCCAGCAGCCAAGAATTAGTTCAGGGGTTCTCCTACGAGCAGTACTTC. It yields the protein CASSQELVQGFSYEQYF.